The source of this T cell receptor (beta chain) is a study of long-term antiretroviral therapy in people with HIV. Survey-level immunoSEQ v3.0 assays were run. Some clones are missing from TCRdb's copy, which holds only in-frame ones; the method was immunoSEQ multiplex PCR. Of about 36,000 clones in the sample, roughly 94% were seen once. For each donor, at least one pre-ART and at least two post-ART PBMC samples were available. Ahead of DNA extraction, samples held roughly 1-11 million cryopreserved PBMC each. Whole-study findings and limits: Samples were collected from about 2003 to 2018 under possibly less effective ART regimens. Clones expanded before ART dominated the repertoire at all time points.

Notes on this clone: The antigen is undetermined.

Germline assignment: CDR1 SEHNR and CDR2 FQNEAQ (reference sequence). Trimming stripped 5 bases from V and 2 bases from J, with 16 bases between. The CDR3 sequence is 15 residues long. V usage is TRBV7-9 and J usage is TRBJ2-7; D perhaps matches TRBD2 (6 bases). The TCR originated in a woman aged 45-60 years with HIV. The source was unsorted PBMCs, collected 4.1 years after starting antiretroviral therapy. The DNA for the CDR3 is TGTGCCAGCAGCGCCCGGGTTAGCGGTGCCTACGAGCAGTACTTC. Residues: CASSARVSGAYEQYF.